Below are 23 T cell receptor beta chains sequenced from a single sample in a study of blood T cells in healthy people across ages. Through a sample-barcoded 5' primer and a J-beta primer mix, a second PCR was run for 7 to 11 cycles. TCRdb reprocessed the 5' RACE reads via MiXCR and lists one record per CDR3 protein. Among around 900,000 distinct CDR3 sequences, 29% were seen once, and the ten largest hold 17%. The specimen sequenced was blood. These TCRs come from a woman over 75 in good health.

The genes are TRBV7-2 and TRBJ2-7; TRBD2 agrees at 8 bases. This CDR3 region has 17 residues. Germline V CDR1 and CDR2: SGHTA, FQGNSA. V dropped 5 bases and J dropped 0; count of bases not matched to a gene: 12. CDR3 in DNA: TGTGCCAGCAGCCTAGGACTAGCCAGTATTAGCTCCTACGAGCAGTACTTC. Protein: CASSLGLASISSYEQYF.

V is TRBV6-6 and J is TRBJ2-7; weak D call: TRBD1 (6 bases). Germline CDR1 MNHNY, CDR2 SVGAGI (reference sequence). V dropped 1 base and J dropped 6 bases, with 19 bases sitting between them. The CDR3 is made up of 16 amino acids. The CDR3 DNA reads TGTGCCAGCAGTTACTTTTCCGGGACAACTTCGGGCGAGCAGTACTTC. This encodes CASSYFSGTTSGEQYF.

This clonotype was counted only a few times. The chain recombines TRBV29-1 with TRBJ1-2; possible D gene TRBD1, 5 bases. There are 16 residues in the CDR3. The ends were cut back, 8 bases at V and 6 bases at J, with 28 bases in the middle. Germline V lookup: CDR1 SQVTM, CDR2 ANQGSEA. The CDR3 region is CSFFGTGLSGGDGYTF. CDR3 sequence (DNA): TGCAGCTTCTTCGGGACGGGCCTCTCGGGTGGGGATGGCTACACCTTC.

This clonotype was seen repeatedly, ten times or more. The chain combines TRBV7-2 with TRBJ2-4, with 7 positions matching TRBD1. Per germline, CDR1 SGHTA and CDR2 FQGNSA. The CDR3 is 15 amino acids. V was pared by 1 base and J by 3 bases, with 3 bases of the junction left unmatched. The CDR3 reads CASSLVGQVKNIQYF. The CDR3 DNA follows: TGTGCCAGCAGCTTAGTCGGACAGGTCAAAAACATTCAGTACTTC.

The gene calls are TRBV5-1 and TRBJ2-2, with TRBD2 as a possible D gene (5 bases). The germline V gene encodes CDR1 SGHRS and CDR2 YFSETQ. The CDR3 is 16 residues long. V lost 2 bases to trimming and J lost 4 bases, with 15 bases between them. CDR3 sequence: CASSFGRLAGTGELFF. The CDR3, as DNA: TGCGCCAGCAGCTTCGGACGGCTCGCGGGCACCGGGGAGCTGTTTTTT.

This rearrangement joins TRBV20-1 to TRBJ1-6; 8 nucleotides agree with TRBD1. Germline lookup yields CDR1 DFQATT and CDR2 SNEGSKA (reference sequence). The CDR3 is 15 amino acids. V lost 5 bases to trimming and J lost 7 bases; unmatched junction nucleotides: 10. CDR3 nucleotide sequence: TGCAGTGCTCCTGGACAGGGTCGGTCGAATTCACCCCTCCACTTT. It codes for CSAPGQGRSNSPLHF.

A few counts support this clonotype. The chain links TRBV12-3 or TRBV12-4 to TRBJ2-1; D gene uncertain. The J call may not be correct, given that the DNA end is closer to TRBJ2-7. The CDR3 is made up of 15 amino acids. CDR3: CASSPGPTPYNEQYF. In DNA form, the CDR3 reads TGTGCCAGCAGTCCAGGACCAACCCCCTACAATGAGCAGTACTTC.

This clonotype appeared a few times. Given a much more abundant clone one base away, this may be a read error. The J gene is TRBJ2-3, the V gene TRBV5-6, with D unclear. The length of the CDR3 is 15 residues. Germline CDR1 is SGHDT and CDR2 is YYEEEE. V dropped 9 bases and J dropped 2 bases, with 19 bases sitting between them. CDR3 bases: TGTGCCAACACCCCCGTGATGGGTTACACAGATACGCAGTATTTT. It specifies CANTPVMGYTDTQYF.

The V call is TRBV25-1, the J call TRBJ1-5, with D possibly TRBD1 on 6 matching bases. Trimming took off 2 bases at V and 4 bases at J, with 6 bases between the two ends. CDR1 and CDR2 from the germline V gene are MGHDK and SYGVNS. This CDR3 is 13 amino acids long. Here the CDR3 DNA reads TGTGCCAGCAGTGAAACAGGGAATCAGCCCCAGCATTTT. This translates into CASSETGNQPQHF.

V and J are TRBV6-2 or TRBV6-3 and TRBJ1-3, with 7 bases lining up with TRBD1. From germline, CDR1 is MNHEY and CDR2 SVGEGT. CDR3 length: 18 residues. J was trimmed by 0 bases and V by 6 bases; bases with no gene match: 14. The CDR3 coding sequence is TGTGCCAGCAGCCCAAGGACGGGACAGTGGAGCTCTGGAAACACCATATATTTT. Protein sequence: CASSPRTGQWSSGNTIYF.

Only a few counts were recorded for this clonotype. This chain uses TRBV6-1 with TRBJ1-1; a weak D match, TRBD1 (5 bases). The ends were cut back, 6 bases at V and 0 bases at J, with 14 bases in the middle. Germline V gene lookup returns CDR1 MNHNS and CDR2 SASEGT. The CDR3 loop spans 15 amino acids. The CDR3 protein is CASRVPTVLNTEAFF. Here the CDR3 DNA reads TGTGCCAGCAGGGTACCGACAGTTTTGAACACTGAAGCTTTCTTT.

This clonotype showed up many times. The genes are TRBV7-2 and TRBJ2-5; 8 bases line up with TRBD2. Germline V gene lookup returns CDR1 SGHTA and CDR2 FQGNSA. This CDR3 has 13 amino acids. J lost 4 bases, V lost 5 bases, and 3 bases had no gene match. CDR3 sequence (DNA): TGTGCCAGCAGCCGGGGGGGCCTAGAGACCCAGTACTTC. Its protein is CASSRGGLETQYF.

This clonotype was seen many times. The chain recombines TRBV3-1 with TRBJ2-7; D ambiguous. Germline V gene data show CDR1 as LGHDT and CDR2 as YNNKEL (reference sequence). This CDR3 has 13 amino acids. V shed 4 bases and J shed 4 bases, with 11 bases lying between them. In nucleotides, the CDR3 is TGTGCCAGCAGCCCCCACGAGGTTTACGAGCAGTACTTC. This encodes CASSPHEVYEQYF.

This clonotype was detected ten times or more. V usage is TRBV5-8 and J usage is TRBJ2-1; D gene uncertain. The ends were cut back, 5 bases at V and 1 base at J, with 13 bases in the middle. This CDR3 is 15 amino acids long. The germline gives CDR1 SGHTS, CDR2 YDEGEE. The CDR3: CASRHKGLSYNEQFF. The DNA for the CDR3 is TGTGCCAGCAGACATAAGGGTTTGTCCTACAATGAGCAGTTCTTC.

Many counts were recorded for this clonotype. This sequence joins TRBV27 and TRBJ2-3; D unclear. CDR1 is MNHEY and CDR2 is SMNVEV in the germline V gene (reference sequence). The CDR3 consists of 16 residues. The V end lost 5 bases, the J end lost 2 bases, and 17 bases lay between the germline ends. CDR3 DNA: TGTGCCAGCAGTCCCCACGGGTCGGGCCTCACAGATACGCAGTATTTT. Translation gives CASSPHGSGLTDTQYF.

Of note for this clonotype: A much larger clone sits a single nucleotide away, making a read error possible. The gene calls are TRBV6-2 or TRBV6-3 and TRBJ1-1, with D possibly being TRBD1 (5 bases). The CDR3 is 14 residues long. Germline assignment: CDR1 MNHEY and CDR2 SVGEGT. CDR3 amino acids: CVSRKQQGNTEAFF. In DNA, the CDR3 is TGTGTCAGCAGGAAGCAGCAGGGGAACACTGAAGCTTTCTTT.

In its sample, this clonotype was seen once. One end of the junction does not line up with germline, which may come from a read error. The V gene is TRBV12-3 or TRBV12-4, the J gene TRBJ2-3; the D gene could be TRBD1 or TRBD2 (5 bases each). CDR3 length: 15 amino acids. CDR3 coding DNA: TGTGCCAGCAGACTCGGGGCTATCGGAACAGATGCGCAGTATTTT. This gives the protein CASRLGAIGTDAQYF.

Ten or more counts support this clonotype. The genes are TRBV6-2 or TRBV6-3 and TRBJ2-5; no clear D gene. The germline V and J ends were trimmed by 7 bases and 2 bases, with 8 bases remaining between them. This CDR3 contains 12 residues. Germline-derived CDR1 and CDR2 are MNHEY and SVGEGT. CDR3 amino acids: CASKGLQETQYF. The CDR3 DNA follows: TGTGCCAGCAAGGGCCTTCAAGAGACCCAGTACTTC.

This clonotype was seen repeatedly, ten times or more. The chain employs TRBV7-2 and TRBJ2-1; 12 bases fit TRBD2. CDR3 length: 18 residues. The trim removed 4 bases at V and 4 bases at J, leaving 11 bases unmatched. Germline V gene data show CDR1 as SGHTA and CDR2 as FQGNSA. The CDR3 reads CASSSGATSGGTYNEQFF. The CDR3 DNA is TGTGCCAGCAGCTCGGGGGCAACTAGCGGGGGGACATACAATGAGCAGTTCTTC.

Worth noting for this clonotype: A read error may explain this, as a much larger clone is one base away. As the CDR3 is not closed by the conserved phenylalanine or tryptophan, this likely results from a read error. The V and J genes are TRBV20-1 and TRBJ2-7; D is perhaps TRBD1 (5 bases). Germline CDR1 is DFQATT and CDR2 is SNEGSKA (reference sequence). The CDR3 sequence is 11 residues long. The CDR3 reads CTLDNSYEQYL. The CDR3 region has the DNA TGCACCTTGGACAACTCCTACGAGCAGTACTTA.

The table lists this clonotype with many counts. The chain employs TRBV5-1 and TRBJ2-4, with D perhaps assigned TRBD1 or TRBD2 (5 bases each). The length of the CDR3 is 15 residues. CDR1 SGHRS and CDR2 YFSETQ come from the germline V gene. V lost 3 bases, J lost 7 bases, and 17 bases lay in between. The CDR3 DNA reads as TGCGCCAGCAGCTCGCCGGGGTCCAGGGAGAACATTCAGTACTTC. Its protein product is CASSSPGSRENIQYF.

The chain joins TRBV7-9 to TRBJ1-2, with D perhaps matching TRBD1 (6 bases). Germline V gene sequence: CDR1 SEHNR, CDR2 FQNEAQ (reference sequence). The CDR3 spans 15 residues. Trimming took 4 bases from V and 5 from J, leaving 17 bases between them. CDR3 coding DNA: TGTGCCAGCAGCTCACGTTCGGGACACGGTTATGGCTACACCTTC. This sequence encodes CASSSRSGHGYGYTF.

Points on this clonotype: A much larger clone differs by one base, so this may be a read error. The V call is TRBV28, the J call TRBJ2-3; a possible D gene is TRBD1 (5 bases). The germline gives CDR1 MDHEN, CDR2 SYDVKM. CDR3 length equals 14 residues. Deletions cut 5 bases from V and 0 bases from J, with 9 bases between. As DNA, the CDR3 is TGTGCCAGCAGTGGAAGACAGAGCACAGATACGCAGTATTTT. Translation gives CASSGRQSTDTQYF.